The source of this T cell receptor beta chain is a study of cytomegalovirus exposure and HLA in healthy donors. Study background: Roughly 170 million T cells yielded around 120 million unique TCR beta sequences in earlier analysis.

Both 60 Vbeta primers and 13 Jbeta primers went into the PCR. This table comes from immunoSEQ multiplex PCR, and its TCRdb copy is limited to in-frame clones, with some not included. The sample lists 150,000 to 200,000 clones; roughly four fifths were seen once. Study findings and constraints: An analysis was carried out at a later point. It showed that HLA-associated TCR beta chains were more clonally expanded than equally common non-associated chains. Reportedly, HLA-A and HLA-B alleles of most subjects were accurately predicted from TCR beta. A prior analysis recorded that most TCR beta V segments were productive about 87% or about 30% of the time.

After removal of 5 bases from V and 5 bases from J, the junction contained 7 bases not matched to a gene. The V gene's germline CDR1 is SGHNT and CDR2 YYREEE (reference sequence). The CDR3 is 14 amino acids. Turning to this clone: Its matching antigen is unknown.

The chain recombines TRBV5-4 with TRBJ2-5; 9 positions agree with TRBD1. Sequenced: PBMCs. The TCR was taken from a male donor in good health and CMV-seropositive. The CDR3 nucleotides read TGTGCCAGCAGTATACAGGGGGCGCGGGAGACCCAGTACTTC. Amino acid sequence: CASSIQGARETQYF.